The 3 T cell receptor beta chains reported below all come from one sample, sequenced in a study of molecular identifiers for immune sequencing clone quantification (dated by TCRdb to between 2018 and 2020). Library generation was performed with PCR. Sequencing instrument: Illumina HiSeq 4000. TCRdb reprocessing: public reads trimmed at Q25 with fastp, clones called with MiXCR, in-frame beta chains kept. Every CDR3 protein is listed once, alongside the most common genes and DNA of its rows. Within this sample are some 12,000 distinct CDR3 sequences, with roughly 16% of them counted one time only. The biggest ten clones account for 1.5% to 2% of the sample. Sequences were obtained from naive CD8+ T cells from blood, with Jurkat cell RNA spiked in. According to the study, the label for this sample's cell subset or site signals: FACS-sorted CD8+CD4-CCR7+CD45RA+ naive T cells. These receptors were taken from a human donor in good health. Some libraries in this study had Jurkat cell RNA spiked in.

This clonotype was seen at least ten times. The gene calls are TRBV20-1 and TRBJ2-7, with TRBD1 matching over 7 bases. The CDR3 is 13 amino acids. V shed 1 base and J 2 bases; nucleotides not matched to a gene: 2. CDR1 and CDR2 from the germline V gene are DFQATT and SNEGSKA (reference sequence). Here the CDR3 DNA reads TGCAGTGCTAGAGTAGGGACAGCCTACGAGCAGTACTTC. Its translation is CSARVGTAYEQYF.

With regard to this clonotype: A clone one base away is much larger, so this may be a read error. The chain couples TRBV20-1 to TRBJ2-3, with D hard to call. The CDR3 sequence is 15 residues long. The V gene's germline CDR1 is DFQATT and CDR2 SNEGSKA (reference sequence). The CDR3: CGASIGVASTDTQYF. The CDR3 nucleotides are TGCGGTGCTAGTATCGGTGTTGCTAGCACAGATACGCAGTATTTT.

Only a few counts were recorded for this clonotype. This chain uses TRBV2 with TRBJ2-1; tentatively, D is TRBD2 (6 bases). The germline gives CDR1 SNHLY, CDR2 FYNNEI. The CDR3 spans 14 residues. V gave up 6 bases and J gave up 3 bases, with 12 bases separating them. For the CDR3, the DNA is TGTGCCAGCAGGCCCGGGAGACTCTACAATGAGCAGTTCTTC. Encoded protein: CASRPGRLYNEQFF. The full variable domain, completed using reference TRBV2 and TRBJ2-1, is EPEVTQTPSHQVTQMGQEVILRCVPISNHLYFYWYRQILGQKVEFLVSFYNNEISEKSEIFDDQFSVERPDGSNFTLKIRSTKLEDSAMYFCASRPGRLYNEQFFGPGTRLTVL.